This T cell receptor beta chain comes out of a study of T cells in Graves' hyperthyroidism and ophthalmopathy (dated by TCRdb to 2018 to 2020). With respect to the entire study: Peripheral blood samples were taken at the time of initial diagnosis, prior to any treatment. Whether ophthalmopathy could be predicted prospectively was tested in an independent validation cohort made up of 18 to 20 hyperthyroidism patients plus 17 patients who later progressed to ophthalmopathy. For training and testing, the 100 patients in the discovery cohort were randomly divided in a 7:3 ratio. A discovery cohort of about 95 patients, roughly 45 with Graves' ophthalmopathy and 57 with stable Graves' hyperthyroidism, was used to find distinguishing TCR V-J signatures. In roughly six Graves' hyperthyroidism patients, the study also compared T-cell repertoires from thyroid tissue with T-cell repertoires from blood. Once sampling was done, hyperthyroidism patients were given methimazole at a starting dose of 30 mg daily, whereas ophthalmopathy patients were given high-dose intravenous methylprednisolone. TCR Vbeta CDR3 sequencing of 135 peripheral blood samples (about 45 ophthalmopathy, about 74 hyperthyroidism and approximately 17 progressor patients) is reported in the paper.

CDR1 and CDR2 are read off the germline V gene as SGHTA and FQGNSA. Including the terminal cysteine and phenylalanine, the CDR3 comprises 15 residues. Just the 45-base CDR3 DNA is kept, in frame starting at base 1. TCR beta CDR3 regions were amplified from RNA transcripts. For the first round of RT-PCR on the TCR CDR3, the HTBI primer set was used together with the Qiagen OneStep RT-PCR kit. Libraries were constructed in a second round of multiplex PCR, after which size selection and purification were performed. Libraries were sequenced paired-end with 100 bp reads on an Illumina HiSeq2000. The authors' analysis ran thus. SOAPnuke was used to process the raw data, removing reads that contained adapters or uncalled bases, had a mean Phred below 15, or lacked an exact match to the constant primer or identifier. COPE v1.2.5 was used to merge the high-quality paired reads, and each unique nucleotide sequence was defined as a clonotype. Clonotypes were aligned to IMGT TRBV, TRBD and TRBJ reference segments using MiTCR v1.1. Only V-J combinations with frequency above 0.0001, covering about 99% of repertoires, were analysed. The TCS score was defined as F50 (clonal expansion) divided by E x V (chaos), with BLOSUM62-based TCRdist calculated between CDR3 peptides within each V-J. Welch's t-statistics and random forest reduced fewer than 550 V-J features to 13, which were used in a naive Bayes classifier (R e1071). The raw public data were reprocessed by TCRdb itself: fastp quality trimming at Q25, MiXCR clonotype calling, in-frame beta chains only. Duplicate CDR3 protein sequences are folded into a single record with the most common DNA and genes. The authors' filters were not applied to this entry. The sample data list around 560,000 distinct CDR3 sequences, and 15% to 20% of these were observed just once. The ten largest clones capture around 19% of the sample.

General conclusions and limits of the study: A 13 V-J signature model separated ophthalmopathy from stable hyperthyroidism, with 87.88% sensitivity and around 84% specificity in cross-validation and 80%/75% in testing. In validation, the model predicted progression to ophthalmopathy a median of about 6.5 months before onset, with about 71% sensitivity and about 75% specificity. Most expanded thyroid clonotypes (frequency above 0.001) were also detected in blood, a finding suggesting that blood repertoires may reflect thyroid immune responses. Sample size was not statistically predetermined, and investigators were not blinded to group allocation.

This clonotype appeared many times. The antigen it binds to is not known. The junction shows a germline mismatch at one end, possibly a read error. Stable Graves' hyperthyroidism was defined as no progression to ophthalmopathy during 18 months of follow-up. Hyperthyroidism patients were aged 18 to 65 years and newly diagnosed, with disease duration of less than 2 months. Any patient with an uncontrolled infection, another autoimmune disease, pregnancy or lactation was excluded. Diagnoses were based on clinical symptoms, serum thyroxine and TRAb, thyroid ultrasound and orbital computed tomography. PBMCs were separated from under 11 ml of fresh peripheral blood using Ficoll-Paque density gradient centrifugation. Trizol reagent was used to extract total RNA, and RNA quality was then checked on an Agilent 2100 Bioanalyzer.

The chain couples TRBV7-2 to TRBJ2-1, with 10 middle bases fitting TRBD2. The source of this sequence is a woman between 18 and 29 years old with Graves' hyperthyroidism. The sample taken for sequencing was blood. The CDR3 protein: CASSLAGDPYNEQFF. The base sequence is TGTGCCAGCAGCCTAGCGGGAGACCCTTACAATGAGCAGTTCTTC.